The rows below give T cell receptor beta chains drawn from one sample of a study of blood T cell repertoires in COVID-19. Here immunoSEQ multiplex PCR was the method, and the copy in TCRdb shows in-frame clones only, minus some. The sample carries roughly 300,000 clones, about 85% recorded once. The specimen sequenced was peripheral blood. The receptors were gathered from a human donor in a cohort sampled during active COVID-19. CDR3s include the opening cysteine and the closing phenylalanine or tryptophan. D genes are given only for firm matches. Clone size appears in some rows only: once, few, many, or a class for an expanded clone.

abundance	v_gene	j_gene	d_gene	CDR3aa	CDR3nt
.	TRBV7-6	TRBJ2-7	.	CASSRGTTGLYEQYF	TGTGCCAGCAGCCGTGGGACCACGGGACTCTACGAGCAGTACTTC
.	TRBV5-1	TRBJ2-5	.	CASMWDSETQYF	TGCGCCAGCATGTGGGACTCGGAGACCCAGTACTTC
.	TRBV6-2/TRBV6-3	TRBJ2-2	TRBD1	CASSPYGTVNTGELFF	TGTGCCAGCAGCCCCTATGGGACAGTGAACACCGGGGAGCTGTTTTTT
.	TRBV28	TRBJ1-5	.	CASSSAGAVYSNQPQHF	TGTGCCAGCAGTTCGGCCGGTGCGGTTTATAGCAATCAGCCCCAGCATTTT
.	TRBV6-5	TRBJ2-3	TRBD2	CATRTSGNPTDTQYF	TGTGCCACTAGGACTAGCGGGAACCCCACAGATACGCAGTATTTT
.	TRBV5-1	TRBJ1-2	.	CASSAGPSRGYTF	TGCGCCAGCAGCGCGGGTCCCTCGAGAGGCTACACCTTC
.	TRBV28	TRBJ1-2	TRBD1	CASSPGTVYDYTF	TGTGCCAGCAGTCCTGGGACAGTATATGACTACACCTTC
.	TRBV19	TRBJ2-3	TRBD2	CASSDAGTTITDTQYF	TGTGCCAGTAGTGACGCCGGGACTACGATCACAGATACGCAGTATTTT
.	TRBV18	TRBJ1-4	.	CASSLRGLFATNEKLFF	TGTGCCAGCTCTCTACGCGGGCTCTTTGCAACTAATGAAAAACTGTTTTTT
.	TRBV4-3	TRBJ1-2	.	CASSQAGGGYTF	TGCGCCAGCAGCCAAGCGGGGGGTGGCTACACCTTC
.	TRBV30	TRBJ2-2	TRBD1	CAWNRQGTGELFF	TGTGCCTGGAACAGACAGGGAACCGGGGAGCTGTTTTTT
.	TRBV9	TRBJ2-3	TRBD1	CASSQGQGAPGTQYF	TGTGCCAGCAGCCAAGGACAGGGGGCACCAGGTACGCAGTATTTT
.	TRBV30	TRBJ1-4	.	CAWSDRRLAFATNEKLFF	TGTGCCTGGAGTGACCGACGGTTAGCGTTCGCAACTAATGAAAAACTGTTTTTT
.	TRBV2	TRBJ1-6	TRBD1	CASFPGQGITPLHF	TGTGCCAGCTTTCCGGGACAGGGTATTACACCCCTCCACTTT
.	TRBV19	TRBJ1-1	.	CASSMMAGNTEAFF	TGTGCCAGTAGTATGATGGCTGGGAACACTGAAGCTTTCTTT
.	TRBV19	TRBJ1-1	.	CASQVTGTEAFF	TGTGCCAGTCAAGTGACGGGCACTGAAGCTTTCTTT
once	TRBV3-1/TRBV3-2	TRBJ2-1	TRBD1	CASSHRQGVHNEQFF	TGTGCCAGCAGCCACCGACAGGGTGTCCACAATGAGCAGTTCTTC
few	TRBV7-2	TRBJ2-1	.	CASSLSYNEQFF	TGTGCCAGCAGCCTTAGTTACAATGAGCAGTTCTTC
.	TRBV5-4	TRBJ2-3	.	CASSFGATSTDTQYF	TGTGCCAGCAGCTTTGGAGCGACTAGCACAGATACGCAGTATTTT
.	TRBV9	TRBJ2-4	.	CASSVEPWAAKNIQYF	TGTGCCAGCAGCGTCGAGCCGTGGGCAGCAAAAAACATTCAGTACTTC
.	TRBV19	TRBJ1-5	TRBD1	CASSTRATGGVQPQHF	TGTGCCAGTAGTACGAGAGCGACAGGGGGTGTCCAGCCCCAGCATTTT
.	TRBV4-1	TRBJ2-7	.	CASSQDRTLRGRALYEQYF	TGCGCCAGCAGCCAAGATCGGACCCTTAGGGGGAGGGCCTTGTACGAGCAGTACTTC
.	TRBV3-1/TRBV3-2	TRBJ2-2	.	CASSQDITGALSGELFF	TGTGCCAGCAGCCAAGATATTACCGGAGCCCTTAGCGGGGAGCTGTTTTTT
once	TRBV6-5	TRBJ2-3	.	CASRLGWTDTQYF	TGTGCCAGCAGACTCGGTTGGACAGATACGCAGTATTTT
once	TRBV18	TRBJ2-3	.	CASSRAEPDTQYF	TGTGCCAGTTCCCGCGCCGAGCCAGATACGCAGTATTTT
.	TRBV16	TRBJ2-4	TRBD2	CASSQSAGRGIQYF	TGTGCCAGCAGCCAATCGGCGGGGAGGGGCATTCAGTACTTC
.	TRBV10-3	TRBJ2-7	TRBD1	CAISESNSGTGVSEQYF	TGTGCCATCAGTGAGTCGAATTCTGGGACAGGGGTGAGCGAGCAGTACTTC